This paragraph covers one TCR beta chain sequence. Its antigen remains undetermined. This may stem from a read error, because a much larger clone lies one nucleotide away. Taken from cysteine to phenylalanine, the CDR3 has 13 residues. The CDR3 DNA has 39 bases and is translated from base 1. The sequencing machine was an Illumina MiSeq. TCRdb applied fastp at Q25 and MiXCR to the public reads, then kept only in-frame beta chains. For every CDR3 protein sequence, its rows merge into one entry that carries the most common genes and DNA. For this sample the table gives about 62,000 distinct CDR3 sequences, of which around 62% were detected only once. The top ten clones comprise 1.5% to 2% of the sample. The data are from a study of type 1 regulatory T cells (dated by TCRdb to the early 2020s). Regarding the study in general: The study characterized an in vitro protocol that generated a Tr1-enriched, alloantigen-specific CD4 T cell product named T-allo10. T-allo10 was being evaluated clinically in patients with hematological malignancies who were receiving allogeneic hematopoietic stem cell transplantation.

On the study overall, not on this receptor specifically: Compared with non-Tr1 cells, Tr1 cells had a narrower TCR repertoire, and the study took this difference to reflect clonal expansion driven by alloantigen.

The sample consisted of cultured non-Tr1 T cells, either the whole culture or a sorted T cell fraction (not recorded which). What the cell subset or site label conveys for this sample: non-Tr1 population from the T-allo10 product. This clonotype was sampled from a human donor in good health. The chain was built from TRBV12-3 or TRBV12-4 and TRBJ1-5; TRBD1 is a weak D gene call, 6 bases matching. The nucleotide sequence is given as TGTGGCAGCAGCCCAGGGGTATGGCAGCCCCAGCATTTT. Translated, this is CGSSPGVWQPQHF.